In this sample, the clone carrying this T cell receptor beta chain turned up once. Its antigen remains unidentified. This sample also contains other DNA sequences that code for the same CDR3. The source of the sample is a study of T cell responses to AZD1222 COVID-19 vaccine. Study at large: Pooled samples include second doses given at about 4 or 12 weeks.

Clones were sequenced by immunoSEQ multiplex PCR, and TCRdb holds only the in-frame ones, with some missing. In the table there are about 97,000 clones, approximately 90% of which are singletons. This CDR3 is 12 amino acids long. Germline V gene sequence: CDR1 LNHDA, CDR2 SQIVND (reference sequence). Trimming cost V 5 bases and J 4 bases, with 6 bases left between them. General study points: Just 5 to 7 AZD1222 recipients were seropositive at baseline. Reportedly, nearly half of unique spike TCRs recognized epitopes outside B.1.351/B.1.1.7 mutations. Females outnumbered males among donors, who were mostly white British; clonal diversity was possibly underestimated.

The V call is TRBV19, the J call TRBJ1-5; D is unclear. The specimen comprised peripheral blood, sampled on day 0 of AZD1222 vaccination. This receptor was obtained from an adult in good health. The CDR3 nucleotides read TGTGCCAGTAGTTTACGTAATCAGCCCCAGCATTTT. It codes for CASSLRNQPQHF.